The clone carrying this T cell receptor (beta chain) showed up just a few times. Its antigen is not identified. Using genomic DNA as the template, TCR beta VDJ and CDR3 profiling was carried out. TCRdb passed the reads through MiXCR, listing each CDR3 protein once. The sample includes 200,000 to 250,000 distinct CDR3 sequences, 34% of them seen just once. These data are taken from a study of CD8+CD57+ T cells in acquired aplastic anemia. Study in general: Average CD4+ read depth in healthy donors was roughly 10 million reads. Findings and limits, study-wide: Almost 30 sequences, all CD8+ CDR3, were shared between patients and controls.

Germline CDR1 GTSNPN, CDR2 SVGIG (reference sequence). The CDR3 is 11 amino acids. V lost 2 bases and J 8 bases, leaving 9 bases between the germline ends. The chain employs TRBV30 and TRBJ1-1; maybe TRBD1 (5 bases). This sequence originates from a human donor in good health, serving as a control. Sequenced sample: sorted CD4+, CD8+, or CD8+CD57+ T cells (not recorded which) from PBMCs. CDR3 residues: CAWSRGREAFF. Here the CDR3 DNA reads TGTGCCTGGAGTAGGGGCAGAGAAGCTTTCTTT.